This entry features one T cell receptor (beta chain) sequence. In the study's own analysis: It was from reference gene primer amplification that nucleated cell counts were estimated. Some clones are missing from TCRdb's copy, which holds only in-frame ones; the method was immunoSEQ multiplex PCR. Clone size and the V and J calls come from that table; the DNA yielded D and trimming. This table holds 120,000 or so clones, 65% to 80% found once. Germline CDR1 is SGHTA and CDR2 is FQGNSA. The CDR3 has 15 residues. V trimming: 4 bases; J trimming: 5 bases; junction bases outside the gene matches: 10. The entry originates in a study of blood T cell repertoires in COVID-19. Study context: COVID-19 samples from acute and convalescent phases originated in the United States, Italy and Spain. T cells, B-cell-depleted T cells, or PBMCs supplied cDNA or gDNA.

J is TRBJ2-5 and V is TRBV7-2, with 7 bases lining up with TRBD2. Input material: peripheral blood. This TCR was sampled from an older woman with acute or convalescent COVID-19. CDR3 in amino acids: CASSSGGIRAETQYF. The CDR3 nucleotides read TGTGCCAGCAGCTCCGGGGGGATTAGGGCTGAGACCCAGTACTTC. Looking up the rest from reference TRBV7-2 and TRBJ2-5 gives the full variable domain: GAGVSQSPSNKVTEKGKDVELRCDPISGHTALYWYRQSLGQGLEFLIYFQGNSAPDKSGLPSDRFSAERTGGSVSTLTIQRTQQEDSAVYLCASSSGGIRAETQYFGPGTRLLVL.